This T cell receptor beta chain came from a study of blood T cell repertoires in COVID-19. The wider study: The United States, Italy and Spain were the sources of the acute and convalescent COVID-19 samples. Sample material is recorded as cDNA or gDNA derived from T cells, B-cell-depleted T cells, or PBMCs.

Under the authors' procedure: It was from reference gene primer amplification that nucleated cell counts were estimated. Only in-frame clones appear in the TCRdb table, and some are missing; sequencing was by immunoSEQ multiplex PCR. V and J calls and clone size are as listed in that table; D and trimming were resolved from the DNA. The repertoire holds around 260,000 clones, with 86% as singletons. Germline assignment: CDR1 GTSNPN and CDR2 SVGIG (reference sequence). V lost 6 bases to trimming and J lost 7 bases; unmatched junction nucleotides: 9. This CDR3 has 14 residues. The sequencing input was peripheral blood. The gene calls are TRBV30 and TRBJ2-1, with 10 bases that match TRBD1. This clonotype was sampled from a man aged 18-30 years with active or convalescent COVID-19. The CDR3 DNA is TGTGCCTGCCTGACAGGGGGCGCAGGGAATGAGCAGTTCTTC. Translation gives CACLTGGAGNEQFF.